The rows below give T cell receptor beta chains drawn from one sample of a study of cytomegalovirus exposure and HLA in healthy donors. This table comes from immunoSEQ multiplex PCR, and its TCRdb copy is limited to in-frame clones, with some not included. The sample holds 150,000 to 200,000 clones; about 73% are singletons and the top ten take approximately 3%. The sample consisted of PBMCs. The origin of the receptors is a woman aged 40 to 50 in good health and CMV-seronegative. CDR3s include the opening cysteine and the closing phenylalanine or tryptophan. The D gene is left open where the match is weak. Part of the rows lack a size; the others show once, few, many or a class for expanded clones.

j_call d_call clone_size v_call cdr3_nt cdr3_aa
TRBJ1-4 . . TRBV5-1 TGCGCCAGCAGCTTGGCCGGGTTGGATGAAAAACTGTTTTTT CASSLAGLDEKLFF
TRBJ2-5 . few TRBV9 TGTGCCAGCAGCGTTGGGCCCACAGGGTCCGAGACCCAGTACTTC CASSVGPTGSETQYF
TRBJ2-7 TRBD2 . TRBV6-5 TGTGCCAGCAGTTCATCCCCACTAGCGGGGGGGCGCGAGCAGTACTTC CASSSSPLAGGREQYF
TRBJ2-5 TRBD2 . TRBV7-9 TGTGCCAGCAGCGCACTAGCGGGGGTAGAGACCCAGTACTTC CASSALAGVETQYF
TRBJ1-5 TRBD1 . TRBV28 TGTGCCAGCAGCTCCGGGATGCCGACAGGGGGGGGCAATCAGCCCCAGCATTTT CASSSGMPTGGGNQPQHF
TRBJ1-1 . . TRBV18 TGTGCCAGCTCACTACAGGGCCCTAACACTGAAGCTTTCTTT CASSLQGPNTEAFF
TRBJ1-3 TRBD1 . TRBV2 TGTGCCAGCAGTGGACAGGGGGCCGGCACCATATATTTT CASSGQGAGTIYF
TRBJ2-1 TRBD2 few TRBV13 TGTGCCAGCACCCCCCCAGCTAGCGGGGGAGTTGAGCAGTTCTTC CASTPPASGGVEQFF
TRBJ1-2 . . TRBV5-1 TGCGCCAGCAGCCCCCGGACAGAAGCTAACTATGGCTACACCTTC CASSPRTEANYGYTF
TRBJ2-2 TRBD1 . TRBV5-4 TGTGCCAGCAGCTCCCAGAAATCACAGGGGGTTGCCGGGGAGCTGTTTTTT CASSSQKSQGVAGELFF
TRBJ2-6 TRBD2 . TRBV4-1 TGCGCCAGCAGCCAGCCGCGGGAGGGCAGCTCTGGGGCCAACGTCCTGACTTTC CASSQPREGSSGANVLTF
TRBJ2-3 TRBD2 . TRBV5-4 TGTGCCAGCAGCTTGGAACTAGCGGGGGGGCCGGGCACAGATACGCAGTATTTT CASSLELAGGPGTDTQYF
TRBJ2-5 TRBD1 . TRBV18 TGTGCCAGCTCACCAACGACAGGGGATTATTTTCGCGGAGAGACCCAGTACTTC CASSPTTGDYFRGETQYF
TRBJ1-5 TRBD1 . TRBV19 TGTGCCAGTACCCAAGAGGGACAGTGGGCCATTAGCAATCAGCCCCAGCATTTT CASTQEGQWAISNQPQHF
TRBJ1-2 . . TRBV6-5 TGTGCCAGCAGGGACGGGAGGGGAGGGGTCGGCTACACCTTC CASRDGRGGVGYTF
TRBJ1-1 TRBD1 few TRBV7-9 TGTGCCAGCAGCACGGGACAGACCTTTGAAGCTTTCTTT CASSTGQTFEAFF
TRBJ1-1 TRBD1 . TRBV18 TGTGCCAGCTCACTTTCACAGGGGACTGAGGCTTTCTTT CASSLSQGTEAFF
TRBJ2-7 . once TRBV27 TGTGCCAGCAGTTGGGCTCCTCATTCCTACGAGCAGTACTTC CASSWAPHSYEQYF
TRBJ2-5 TRBD2 . TRBV19 TGTGCCAGTAGTAGGGGGACTAGCGGGGGGTTCCAAGAGACCCAGTACTTC CASSRGTSGGFQETQYF
TRBJ2-5 . . TRBV4-1 TGCGCCAGCAGCCAAGATCCCGGGTCGTGGGAGACCCAGTACTTC CASSQDPGSWETQYF
TRBJ1-5 . . TRBV4-1 TGCGCCAGCAGCCAAGATTCAGATCAGCCCCAGCATTTT CASSQDSDQPQHF
TRBJ2-1 . . TRBV27 TGTGCCAGCAGTTTAGGTCCCCGACGGGTGCAATTCTTC CASSLGPRRVQFF
TRBJ1-6 TRBD1 . TRBV6-1 TGTGCCACGGGACAGGGTGGTGATTCACCCCTCCACTTT CATGQGGDSPLHF
TRBJ2-1 TRBD2 . TRBV4-1 TGCGCCAGCAGCCAGACTAGCGGGGGGGAGGATGAGCAGTTCTTC CASSQTSGGEDEQFF
TRBJ2-3 TRBD2 few TRBV6-6 TGTGCCAGCAGTCCCCACACTAGCGGGGGTACAGATACGCAGTATTTT CASSPHTSGGTDTQYF
TRBJ2-7 TRBD2 . TRBV6-6 TGTGCCAGCAGTTCCCGGGTGGGGGGGGGCGAGCAGTACTTC CASSSRVGGGEQYF
TRBJ1-6 . . TRBV27 TGTGCCAGCAGTTTAGGCAGGAATTCACCCCTCCACTTT CASSLGRNSPLHF
TRBJ1-6 TRBD1 few TRBV6-6 TGTGCCAGCAGCACGGGACAGACCAATTCACCCCTCCACTTT CASSTGQTNSPLHF
TRBJ2-2 . . TRBV2 TGTGCCAGCAGCCCTCGGGGCGGGGAGCTGTTTTTT CASSPRGGELFF
TRBJ2-3 . . TRBV29-1 TGCAGCGTTATCCAGAGCGGCACAGATACGCAGTATTTT CSVIQSGTDTQYF
TRBJ1-6 . . TRBV14 TGTGCCAGCAATCAGCAGAGGGAATCACCCCTCCACTTT CASNQQRESPLHF
TRBJ2-7 TRBD2 . TRBV7-2 TGTGCCAGCAGCGCGAAGCGGGGGCGGCTGGGGGAGCAGTACTTC CASSAKRGRLGEQYF
TRBJ2-1 TRBD2 . TRBV7-2 TGTGCCAGCAGGGGGATGGGGGGGAGTGCCTACAATGAGCAGTTCTTC CASRGMGGSAYNEQFF
TRBJ2-2 . . TRBV6-1 TGTGCCAGCAGTGAAGCGCAGGTCGGGGAGCTGTTTTTT CASSEAQVGELFF
TRBJ2-1 TRBD1 . TRBV11-1 TGTGCCAGCAGCTTAGAGGGACAGTTGGGGTACAATGAGCAGTTCTTC CASSLEGQLGYNEQFF
TRBJ2-1 TRBD2 . TRBV7-2 TGTGCCAGCAGCCATCGAAGCCTAGCGGGGGCCAATGAGCAGTTCTTC CASSHRSLAGANEQFF
TRBJ1-5 . few TRBV14 TGTGCCAGCAGCCACGAGTTCGGGGGTTCCAATCAGCCCCAGCATTTT CASSHEFGGSNQPQHF
TRBJ1-1 . . TRBV4-1 TGCGCCAGCAGCCTGCCCCCTGGCAGGACATACACTGAAGCTTTCTTT CASSLPPGRTYTEAFF
TRBJ2-7 TRBD2 once TRBV11-3 TGTGCCAGCAACCCCTGCGGGAGGGGACCTTTCTACGAGCAGTACTTC CASNPCGRGPFYEQYF
TRBJ2-7 TRBD1 few TRBV5-5 TGTGCCAGCAGCGACCGGGACAGGGACTACGAGCAGTACTTC CASSDRDRDYEQYF
TRBJ1-2 . . TRBV7-9 TGTGCCAGCAGCTTAGAGGCGGTGGTAAGCTACACCTTC CASSLEAVVSYTF
TRBJ2-1 . . TRBV6-6 TGTGCCAGCAGTTACTCAATAGAGCGCAATGAGCAGTTCTTC CASSYSIERNEQFF
TRBJ2-6 TRBD1 . TRBV6-1 TGTGCCAGCAGTGAACGAGGGACAGGGCCGACCTGGGCCAACGTCCTGACTTTC CASSERGTGPTWANVLTF
TRBJ1-2 . . TRBV27 TGTGCCAGCAGTTTTGTGGGGGAGGGCTATGGCTACACCTTC CASSFVGEGYGYTF
TRBJ1-6 TRBD1 . TRBV27 TGTGCCAGCAGTTCCGACAGGGGGCCCTACGACTATAATTCACCCCTCCACTTT CASSSDRGPYDYNSPLHF
TRBJ2-5 TRBD1 . TRBV15 TGTGCCACCAGCCTCGGACAGGACCAAGAGACCCAGTACTTC CATSLGQDQETQYF
TRBJ1-4 . . TRBV7-2 TGTGCCAGCAGCTCCCCTCCCGAAAAACTGTTTTTT CASSSPPEKLFF
TRBJ1-2 . few TRBV11-2 TGTGCCAGCAGCTTAGGCGAGGGATGGGATTATGGCTACACCTTC CASSLGEGWDYGYTF
TRBJ1-6 . . TRBV7-2 TGTGCCAGCAGCTCAGTCTATAATTCACCCCTCCACTTT CASSSVYNSPLHF
TRBJ2-3 TRBD2 . TRBV6-6 TGTGCCAGCAGCCAACCTACGACGGGGGGGCCAGATACGCAGTATTTT CASSQPTTGGPDTQYF
TRBJ1-2 . . TRBV2 TGTGCCAGCAGTTCTGCGGATTTCTATGGCTACACCTTC CASSSADFYGYTF
TRBJ1-2 . . TRBV11-2 TGTGCCAGCAGCTCAGTAGGACAGAGAGCGAACTATGGCTACACCTTC CASSSVGQRANYGYTF
TRBJ2-7 TRBD1 . TRBV7-9 TGTGCCAGCAGCTACCGGGACAGGGGATACGAGCAGTACTTC CASSYRDRGYEQYF
TRBJ1-6 . . TRBV4-1 TGCGCCAGCAGCCAAGCCTTGGGGCAGGCGGCCTATCGGGGGAATCGGGGTTCACCCCTCCACTTT CASSQALGQAAYRGNRGSPLHF
TRBJ1-5 . . TRBV6-1 TGTGCCAGCACCCAGGGGATAGTAGGTCAGCCCCAGCATTTT CASTQGIVGQPQHF
TRBJ2-7 . . TRBV6-5 TGTGCCAGCAGTTACTCGAGGCCCTCCTACGAGCAGTACTTC CASSYSRPSYEQYF
TRBJ1-5 . . TRBV11-2 TGTGCCAGCAGCTCCTACAATCAGCCCCAGCATTTT CASSSYNQPQHF
TRBJ1-4 . . TRBV11-3 TGTGCCAGCAGCTTAGGAGCCACAGGGGAAAAACTGTTTTTT CASSLGATGEKLFF